Listed below are T cell receptor beta chains from one sample, sequenced in a study of radiation and T cells in renal cell carcinoma. Profiled with immunoSEQ multiplex PCR; TCRdb holds only in-frame clones, not every one. The repertoire holds about 14,000 clones, about 56% seen once, with 10% to 15% in the top ten. The material was tumor tissue, obtained from a patient whose treatment was nephrectomy without radiotherapy. These receptors were collected from a man aged 50 or older with renal cell carcinoma. The CDR3 runs from the conserved cysteine through the conserved F or W. D genes are given only for firm matches. Clone size is given for some rows only: seen once, a few or many times, or a class if the clone is expanded.

cdr3_nt	cdr3_aa	d_call	clone_size	v_call	j_call
TGCGCCAGCAGTGTTTCCAAACTTGGAGGCGGGGAGCTGTTTTTT	CASSVSKLGGGELFF	-	-	TRBV10-1	TRBJ2-2
TGTGCCAGCAGTTACTCCAGGGGCGGCACTGAAGCTTTCTTT	CASSYSRGGTEAFF	-	-	TRBV6-5	TRBJ1-1
TGTGCCAGCAGTGAAGATAAGGGGGGGAGATCACCCCTCCACTTT	CASSEDKGGRSPLHF	-	few	TRBV6-1	TRBJ1-6
TGTGCCAGCAGCCAAGATAGCGGACAGGTTAGCACTGAAGCTTTCTTT	CASSQDSGQVSTEAFF	TRBD1	-	TRBV4-2	TRBJ1-1
TGTGCCAGCAGCCCAGGGACTAGCGGGGGGTTTAGCACAGATACGCAGTATTTT	CASSPGTSGGFSTDTQYF	TRBD2	-	TRBV9	TRBJ2-3
TGCAGCGTTGAAGAAGACTCCTACAATGAGCAGTTCTTC	CSVEEDSYNEQFF	-	-	TRBV29-1	TRBJ2-1
TGTGCCACTTCTAGACAGGGTCCCACTGAAGCTTTCTTT	CATSRQGPTEAFF	TRBD1	-	TRBV2	TRBJ1-1
TGTGCCAGCAGTTTAGCAGGGTTGAACACTGAAGCTTTCTTT	CASSLAGLNTEAFF	-	few	TRBV27	TRBJ1-1
TGTGCCAGCACCCGGACAGGGAGGGTGCTCGGCTACACCTTC	CASTRTGRVLGYTF	TRBD1	-	TRBV5-5	TRBJ1-2
TGTGCCAGCAGCTTGTGGGATCAGCCCCAGCATTTT	CASSLWDQPQHF	-	-	TRBV5-8	TRBJ1-5
TGTGCCTGGAGTCCCGTGGGGGCCTCAAATGAAAAACTGTTTTTT	CAWSPVGASNEKLFF	-	-	TRBV30	TRBJ1-4
TGTGCCAGCAGTCCGGGCGGGGGGCGCGGATATGGCTACACCTTC	CASSPGGGRGYGYTF	-	-	TRBV2	TRBJ1-2
TGTGCCAGCAAGCGGGGCGCGGGAAACACCATATATTTT	CASKRGAGNTIYF	-	once	TRBV6-5	TRBJ1-3
TGTGCCAGCAGCAACTCTTTCGGCGGGGCCAACGTCCTGACTTTC	CASSNSFGGANVLTF	-	-	TRBV5-4	TRBJ2-6
TGTGCCAGCAGCGCGACAGGGATGCGGCAGCCCCAGCATTTT	CASSATGMRQPQHF	TRBD1	once	TRBV9	TRBJ1-5
TGCGCCAGCAGCTTGGCTGGCAGGGTGCCCCCGAGTGGCACCGGGGAGCTGTTTTTT	CASSLAGRVPPSGTGELFF	-	-	TRBV5-1	TRBJ2-2
TGTGCCAGCAGCTTAGGTCCCCTGAACACTGAAGCTTTCTTT	CASSLGPLNTEAFF	-	-	TRBV7-9	TRBJ1-1
TGCGCCAGCTCAAGGACAGGGGCGGACACTGAAGCTTTCTTT	CASSRTGADTEAFF	TRBD1	-	TRBV5-1	TRBJ1-1
TGTGCCTGGAGTACTGAGCCCGAGACAGACTCCCCTGCAACTAATGAAAAACTGTTTTTT	CAWSTEPETDSPATNEKLFF	-	medium-sized	TRBV30	TRBJ1-4
TGTGCCAGCAGTGGGACAGCTATGAACACTGAAGCTTTCTTT	CASSGTAMNTEAFF	-	few	TRBV6-1	TRBJ1-1
TGCGCCAGCAGCTCCCAACCCTATACCCCTAATAGCAATCAGCCCCAGCATTTT	CASSSQPYTPNSNQPQHF	-	-	TRBV5-1	TRBJ1-5
TGTGCCTGGAGTGTACAAGGGTACGAGCAGTACTTC	CAWSVQGYEQYF	-	-	TRBV30	TRBJ2-7
TGTGCCAGTAGTCCCCGACTGGATACCAACTATGGCTACACCTTC	CASSPRLDTNYGYTF	-	few	TRBV19	TRBJ1-2
TGTGCCAGCAGCCCTACTCTTGGGGGCACAGATACGCAGTATTTT	CASSPTLGGTDTQYF	-	once	TRBV14	TRBJ2-3
TGTGCCAGCTCACCACGGGCTTCCAGACTTCAAGAGACCCAGTACTTC	CASSPRASRLQETQYF	-	-	TRBV18	TRBJ2-5
TGTGCCTGGAGCCCCACGGGCTCTGGAAACACCATATATTTT	CAWSPTGSGNTIYF	-	-	TRBV30	TRBJ1-3
TGTGCCAGCAGCGAGGGGGGGGCAGGTGGTTACGAGCAGTACTTC	CASSEGGAGGYEQYF	-	-	TRBV6-5	TRBJ2-7
TGTGCCAGCAGCGCTTTAAACAGGGGGCGCGATGGCTACACCTTC	CASSALNRGRDGYTF	TRBD1	-	TRBV9	TRBJ1-2
TGTGCCAGCAGTTATGGGGGGACTGAAGCTTTCTTT	CASSYGGTEAFF	-	few	TRBV6-5	TRBJ1-1
TGCGCCAGCAGCCCTGTCAGGGGGAGCTCCTATAATTCACCCCTCCACTTT	CASSPVRGSSYNSPLHF	TRBD1	-	TRBV4-1	TRBJ1-6
TGTGCCAGCAGCTTCAAAAAGGGCAGGGACGCCACCGGGGAGCTGTTTTTT	CASSFKKGRDATGELFF	-	-	TRBV5-6	TRBJ2-2
TGTGCCAGCAGCCCCCCGGGGACTGAGCAGTACTTC	CASSPPGTEQYF	-	-	TRBV7-9	TRBJ2-7
TGCGCCAGCAGCTTGGGTGAAAGCTCTGGAAACACCATATATTTT	CASSLGESSGNTIYF	-	-	TRBV5-1	TRBJ1-3
TGTGCCAGCAGCTGGGCCAGCTGGCCTAACTATGGCTACACCTTC	CASSWASWPNYGYTF	-	-	TRBV5-4	TRBJ1-2
TGTGCCAGCAGAAGAGGACTAGCGGGGGCCAATACCCTCTACGAGCAGTACTTC	CASRRGLAGANTLYEQYF	TRBD2	once	TRBV27	TRBJ2-7
TGTGCCAGCAGCCCCATCATCTACTTTGGCTCCTATAATTCACCCCTCCACTTT	CASSPIIYFGSYNSPLHF	-	-	TRBV5-8	TRBJ1-6
TGCGCCAGCAGCTTGGATAGGGTAGGGGAGCTGTTTTTT	CASSLDRVGELFF	-	-	TRBV5-1	TRBJ2-2
TGTGCCAGCGAGGGCCAAGACAATGAGCAGTTCTTC	CASEGQDNEQFF	-	-	TRBV4-2	TRBJ2-1
TGCGCCAGCAGTGAGTCGGCGGGGGGTTTCCCTAGCACAGATACGCAGTATTTT	CASSESAGGFPSTDTQYF	TRBD2	-	TRBV10-2	TRBJ2-3
TGTGCCAGCTCACCAGTCGGGCAGGGTGCCTACAATGAGCAGTTCTTC	CASSPVGQGAYNEQFF	-	few	TRBV18	TRBJ2-1
TGTGCCAGTAGTTTGCGGACCGGGGACACTGAAGCTTTCTTT	CASSLRTGDTEAFF	-	few	TRBV19	TRBJ1-1
TGTGCCAGCAGGATCCAGGGAGGGAACCAGCCCCAGCATTTT	CASRIQGGNQPQHF	-	-	TRBV6-1	TRBJ1-5
TGTGCCAGCAGCTTAGCTAGCGTGGCAGGGGGCGGCTACACCTTC	CASSLASVAGGGYTF	TRBD1	-	TRBV7-2	TRBJ1-2
TGTGCTAGTGGCAGAGGACAGGCGCTGTTCGGCCCCTCCTACGAGCAGTACTTC	CASGRGQALFGPSYEQYF	TRBD1	-	TRBV12-5	TRBJ2-7
TGTGCCAGCAGCCCCGGAGGCCTCGAGCAGTACTTC	CASSPGGLEQYF	-	-	TRBV9	TRBJ2-7
TGTGCCAGCTCACCCGGACAGGTTAGCACAGATACGCAGTATTTT	CASSPGQVSTDTQYF	TRBD1	-	TRBV18	TRBJ2-3
TGTGCCAGCAGCCTTCCCGGGACAGGGACAAATGAGCAGTTCTTC	CASSLPGTGTNEQFF	TRBD1	-	TRBV5-4	TRBJ2-1
TGTGCCAGCAGCCTCGGGACTAGCGGGAATACGCAGTATTTT	CASSLGTSGNTQYF	TRBD2	-	TRBV9	TRBJ2-3
TGTGCCAGCAGTCTCCGCGGGGGCGACCTCGCGAACACCGGGGAGCTGTTTTTT	CASSLRGGDLANTGELFF	-	-	TRBV6-4	TRBJ2-2
TGTGCCAGCAGACAACGGGACAGGGGGCGCCGGGTCACCGGGGAGCTGTTTTTT	CASRQRDRGRRVTGELFF	TRBD1	-	TRBV27	TRBJ2-2
TGTGCCAGCAGTACCACATCCCTTGGAAATGGCTACACCTTC	CASSTTSLGNGYTF	-	-	TRBV25-1	TRBJ1-2
TGTGCCAGCAGCTTGAAGGGGCTACTAGGTTCCTACAATGAGCAGTTCTTC	CASSLKGLLGSYNEQFF	-	-	TRBV7-2	TRBJ2-1
TGTGCCACCGGGCTGGGAGACCATCAGCCCCAGCATTTT	CATGLGDHQPQHF	-	medium-sized	TRBV19	TRBJ1-5
TGTGCTAGTAAGGGGAATTCACCCCTCCACTTT	CASKGNSPLHF	-	-	TRBV12-5	TRBJ1-6
TGCGCCAGCAGCTTGGGGACAGGGGATTGGGAAGCTTTCTTT	CASSLGTGDWEAFF	TRBD1	few	TRBV5-1	TRBJ1-1
TGTGCCAGCAGCCTCTCCTATTTCAGGGTTGAATATGGCTACACCTTC	CASSLSYFRVEYGYTF	-	-	TRBV14	TRBJ1-2
TGTGCCAGCAGTTTAAGGGGGCAGGGTTCTGAAGCTTTCTTT	CASSLRGQGSEAFF	TRBD1	-	TRBV27	TRBJ1-1
TGTGCCAGCAGTTATACAGGGAAGACTGAAGCTTTCTTT	CASSYTGKTEAFF	-	-	TRBV9	TRBJ1-1
TGTGCCAGCGTTGAACAGGGGGCTCAGCCCCAGCATTTT	CASVEQGAQPQHF	TRBD1	-	TRBV6-1	TRBJ1-5
TGCGCCAGCAGTGAAACAGTTAATGAAAAACTGTTTTTT	CASSETVNEKLFF	-	-	TRBV10-1	TRBJ1-4